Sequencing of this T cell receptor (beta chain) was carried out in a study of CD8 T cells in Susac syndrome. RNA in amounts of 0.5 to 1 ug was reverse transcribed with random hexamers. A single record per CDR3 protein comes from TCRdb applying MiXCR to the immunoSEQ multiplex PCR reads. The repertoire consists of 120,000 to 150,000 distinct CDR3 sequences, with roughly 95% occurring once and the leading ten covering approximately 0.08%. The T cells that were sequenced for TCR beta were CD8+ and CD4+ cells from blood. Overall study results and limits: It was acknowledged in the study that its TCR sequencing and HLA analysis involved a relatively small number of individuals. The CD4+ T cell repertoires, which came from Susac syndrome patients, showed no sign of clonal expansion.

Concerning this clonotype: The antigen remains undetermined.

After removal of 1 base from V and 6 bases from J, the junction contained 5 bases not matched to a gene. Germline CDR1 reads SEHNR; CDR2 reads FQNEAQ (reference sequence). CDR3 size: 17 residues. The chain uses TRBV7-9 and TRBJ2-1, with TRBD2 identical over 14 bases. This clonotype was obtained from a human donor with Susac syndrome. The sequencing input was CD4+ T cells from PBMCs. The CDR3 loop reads CASSLGGTSGSLNEQFF. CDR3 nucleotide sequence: TGTGCCAGCAGCTTAGGGGGGACTAGCGGGAGTCTCAATGAGCAGTTCTTC.